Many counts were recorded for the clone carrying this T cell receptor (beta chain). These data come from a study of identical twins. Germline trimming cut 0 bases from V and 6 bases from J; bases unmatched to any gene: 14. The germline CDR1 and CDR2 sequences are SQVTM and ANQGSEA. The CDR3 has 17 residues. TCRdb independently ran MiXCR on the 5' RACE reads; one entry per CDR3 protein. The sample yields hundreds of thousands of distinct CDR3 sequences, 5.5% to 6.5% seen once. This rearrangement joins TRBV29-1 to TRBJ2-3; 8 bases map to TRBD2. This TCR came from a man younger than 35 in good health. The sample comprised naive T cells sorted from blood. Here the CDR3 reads CSVEDPVGRAERDTQYF. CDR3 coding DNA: TGCAGCGTTGAAGATCCTGTCGGGAGGGCCGAGAGGGATACGCAGTATTTT.